One and the same sample provided the 17 T cell receptor beta chains below, sequenced in a study of monozygotic twins with cystic fibrosis. Some clones are missing from TCRdb's copy, which holds only in-frame ones; the method was immunoSEQ multiplex PCR. The data hold about 32,000 clones, with about 96% observed a single time. The sample consisted of blood. These receptor sequences come from a girl aged 2-10 years with cystic fibrosis.

The table lists this clone with a count of one. This rearrangement joins TRBV7-2 to TRBJ2-7; D is possibly TRBD1 or TRBD2 (5 bases each). In germline, CDR1 is SGHTA, CDR2 FQGNSA. Trimming pared 5 bases from V and 1 base from J, leaving 12 bases between. The CDR3 is 14 residues long. CDR3 nucleotide sequence: TGTGCCAGCAGCACAGGACTGCGATCCTACGAGCAGTACTTC. Translating gives CASSTGLRSYEQYF.

V usage is TRBV27 and J usage is TRBJ2-7; maybe TRBD1 (5 bases). The CDR3 contains 12 residues. Germline V lookup: CDR1 MNHEY, CDR2 SMNVEV (reference sequence). Trimming left V 6 bases short and J 2 bases short, with 8 bases between. CDR3 in amino acids: CASRGPAYEQYF. The CDR3 coding sequence is TGTGCCAGCAGGGGGCCCGCCTACGAGCAGTACTTC.

This rearrangement joins TRBV4-2 to TRBJ2-2, with 8 bases identical to TRBD1. CDR1 and CDR2 from the germline V gene are LGHNA and YNFKEQ. The CDR3 sequence is 15 residues long. Germline trimming cut 0 bases from V and 5 bases from J; bases unmatched to any gene: 2. CDR3 in DNA: TGTGCCAGCAGCCAAGATCGACAGGGGACCGGGGAGCTGTTTTTT. Its translation: CASSQDRQGTGELFF.

DNA of the CDR3: TGCGCCAGCAGCTTGATTCCAGAGAACTATGGCTACACCTTC. Protein: CASSLIPENYGYTF. This chain joins TRBV5-1 and TRBJ1-2; no firm D call. Germline-derived CDR1 and CDR2 are SGHRS and YFSETQ. The germline V and J ends were trimmed by 1 base and 2 bases, with 9 bases remaining between them. The CDR3 runs to 14 residues.

The rearrangement uses TRBV9 and TRBJ2-3; no reliable D call. V was shortened by 0 bases and J by 0 bases, with 8 bases between the two germline ends. The CDR3 is 15 residues long. Per germline, CDR1 SGDLS and CDR2 YYNGEE. This chain's CDR3 is CASSVAPTSTDTQYF. The CDR3 bases are TGTGCCAGCAGCGTAGCGCCAACCAGCACAGATACGCAGTATTTT.

Note on this clone: The junction and the germline gene differ at one end; a read error may be behind it. The CDR3 sequence is CASSPRLSVAIETAWIF. CDR3 DNA sequence: TGTGCCAGCAGTCCCCGGCTGTCGGTCGCGATCGAAACCGCCTGGATCTTC. The V gene is TRBV27, the J gene TRBJ2-7; no clear D gene. The CDR3 runs 17 residues. CDR1 and CDR2 from the germline V gene are MNHEY and SMNVEV (reference sequence).

The chain uses TRBV2 and TRBJ1-1, with 8 nucleotides matching TRBD1. Germline trimming cut 8 bases from V and 5 bases from J; bases unmatched to any gene: 7. CDR1 and CDR2 from the germline V gene are SNHLY and FYNNEI. The length of the CDR3 is 13 residues. The CDR3 nucleotides read TGTGCCAGCTACGGACAGGGACATACTGAAGCTTTCTTT. It is translated as CASYGQGHTEAFF.

With regard to this clone: Relative to the germline gene, one junction end is altered; a read error may explain this. V is TRBV30 and J is TRBJ1-4, with D perhaps matching TRBD1 (5 bases). Looked up from germline, CDR1 is GTSNPN and CDR2 is SVGIG (reference sequence). The CDR3 sequence is 11 residues long. The CDR3 DNA sequence: TGTGCCTGGAGCCTCGGGACCGATCGACGTTTT. Amino acids: CAWSLGTDRRF.

The chain links TRBV7-9 to TRBJ1-4; 11 bases line up with TRBD1. J was trimmed by 8 bases and V by 5 bases; bases with no gene match: 7. The germline CDR1 and CDR2 sequences are SEHNR and FQNEAQ (reference sequence). The CDR3 consists of 15 residues. CDR3 sequence: CASSPFRDRGEKLFF. CDR3 coding DNA: TGTGCCAGCAGCCCTTTTCGGGACAGGGGGGAAAAACTGTTTTTT.

J is TRBJ2-1 and V is TRBV10-3; 8 bases agree with TRBD1. The CDR3 extends over 13 amino acids. Germline CDR1 is ENHRY and CDR2 is SYGVKD. Trimming cost V 10 bases and J 8 bases; bases outside gene matches: 10. The CDR3 region is CATTGGMGDEQFF. The CDR3 DNA sequence: TGTGCCACCACAGGGGGAATGGGCGATGAGCAGTTCTTC.

For this clone: Other DNA sequences of this sample code for an identical CDR3. The chain employs TRBV19 and TRBJ1-6; D unclear. The CDR3 is 12 amino acids. Trimming pared 3 bases from V and 6 bases from J, leaving 3 bases between. CDR1 is LNHDA and CDR2 is SQIVND in the germline V gene (reference sequence). The CDR3 bases are TGTGCCAGTAGTATTGGTAATTCACCCCTCCACTTT. Translating it yields CASSIGNSPLHF.

V gene TRBV5-4 combines with J gene TRBJ1-2; 9 nucleotides align to TRBD1. Germline V gives CDR1 SGHNT, CDR2 YYREEE (reference sequence). J was trimmed by 7 bases and V by 4 bases; bases with no gene match: 5. The CDR3 runs 13 residues. CDR3 nucleotide sequence: TGTGCCAGCAGCCCGACAGGGGGTTCTGGCTACACCTTC. It yields the protein CASSPTGGSGYTF.

The genes are TRBV19 and TRBJ2-6; D is perhaps TRBD1 (5 bases). The CDR3 contains 15 residues. CDR1 LNHDA and CDR2 SQIVND come from the germline V gene (reference sequence). Trimming stripped 8 bases from V and 2 bases from J, with 13 bases between. The CDR3 loop is CASREARAGANVLTF. The CDR3 DNA reads as TGTGCCAGTCGCGAGGCCAGGGCTGGGGCCAACGTCCTGACTTTC.

The V and J genes are TRBV18 and TRBJ1-2, with D tentatively TRBD1 (5 bases). Germline CDR1 reads KGHSH; CDR2 reads LQKENI. Trimming left V 1 base short and J 2 bases short, with 14 bases between. CDR3 length: 16 amino acids. CDR3 sequence reads: CASSPLATANNYGYTF. The CDR3 DNA reads TGTGCCAGCTCACCACTGGCGACAGCCAACAACTATGGCTACACCTTC. The whole variable domain, filled in from reference TRBV18 and TRBJ1-2, reads NAGVMQNPRHLVRRRGQEARLRCSPMKGHSHVYWYRQLPEEGLKFMVYLQKENIIDESGMPKERFSAEFPKEGPSILRIQQVVRGDSAAYFCASSPLATANNYGYTFGSGTRLTVV.

The gene calls are TRBV4-2 and TRBJ2-1; D is ambiguous. Trimming pared 3 bases from V and 4 bases from J, leaving 10 bases between. Germline assignment: CDR1 LGHNA and CDR2 YNFKEQ. CDR3 length equals 14 residues. CDR3 loop: CASSQYLRYNEQFF. The CDR3 bases are TGTGCCAGCAGCCAGTACCTAAGGTACAATGAGCAGTTCTTC.

The chain employs TRBV7-8 and TRBJ2-1; 8 bases map to TRBD2. V dropped 1 base and J dropped 4; count of bases not matched to a gene: 6. CDR1 and CDR2 (germline): SGHVS, FQNEAQ. The CDR3 length is 16 residues. CDR3 amino acids: CASSLVAGGMYNEQFF. The CDR3 DNA is TGTGCCAGCAGCTTAGTTGCGGGAGGTATGTACAATGAGCAGTTCTTC.

The chain has TRBV19 and TRBJ1-5; D unresolved. In germline, CDR1 is LNHDA, CDR2 SQIVND (reference sequence). Trimming cost V 2 bases and J 0 bases, with 8 bases left between them. The CDR3 is 15 residues long. CDR3 amino acids: CASSIFSPSNQPQHF. CDR3 nucleotides: TGTGCCAGTAGTATATTTTCCCCTAGCAATCAGCCCCAGCATTTT.